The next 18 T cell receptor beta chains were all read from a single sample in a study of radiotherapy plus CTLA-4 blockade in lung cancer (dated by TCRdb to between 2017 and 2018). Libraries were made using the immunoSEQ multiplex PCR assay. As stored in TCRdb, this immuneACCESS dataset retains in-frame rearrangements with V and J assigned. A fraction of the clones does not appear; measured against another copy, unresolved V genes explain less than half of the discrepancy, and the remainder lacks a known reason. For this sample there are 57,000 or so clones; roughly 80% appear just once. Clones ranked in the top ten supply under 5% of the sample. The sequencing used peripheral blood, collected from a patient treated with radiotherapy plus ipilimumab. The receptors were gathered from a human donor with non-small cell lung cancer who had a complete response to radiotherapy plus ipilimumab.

The CDR3 sequence: CASSSPTFRDVSAFF. The CDR3 coding sequence is TGTGCCAGCAGCTCCCCTACTTTCAGGGACGTGAGTGCTTTCTTT. The chain is built from TRBV5-8 and TRBJ1-1; tentatively, D is TRBD1 (5 bases). V lost 3 bases, J lost 11 bases, and 23 bases lay in between. There are 15 residues in the CDR3. CDR1 and CDR2 from the germline V gene are SGHTS and YDEGEE.

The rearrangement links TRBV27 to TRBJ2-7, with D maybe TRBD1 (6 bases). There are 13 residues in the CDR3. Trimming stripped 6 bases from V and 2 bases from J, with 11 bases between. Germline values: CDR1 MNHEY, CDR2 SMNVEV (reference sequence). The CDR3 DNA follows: TGTGCCAGCAGAAGATCAGGGGCCTACGAGCAGTACTTC. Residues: CASRRSGAYEQYF.

CDR3 DNA sequence: TGTGCCATCAGTGACTCCCACAGGGAGCAGTACGTC. Translation gives CAISDSHREQYV. The chain joins TRBV10-3 to TRBJ2-7; D might be TRBD1 (5 bases). Between the trimmed V and J ends, which lost 3 bases and 7 bases, there was a span of 10 bases. CDR1 is ENHRY and CDR2 is SYGVKD in the germline V gene. This CDR3 spans 12 amino acids.

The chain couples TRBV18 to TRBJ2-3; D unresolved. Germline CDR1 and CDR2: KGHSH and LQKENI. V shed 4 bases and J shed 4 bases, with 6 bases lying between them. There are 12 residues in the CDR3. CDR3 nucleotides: TGTGCCAGCTCACTGGTCCCAGATACGCAGTATTTT. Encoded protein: CASSLVPDTQYF.

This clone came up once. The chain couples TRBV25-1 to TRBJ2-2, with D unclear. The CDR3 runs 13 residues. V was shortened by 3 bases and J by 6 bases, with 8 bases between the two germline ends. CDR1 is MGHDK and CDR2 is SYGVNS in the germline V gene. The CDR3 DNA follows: TGTGCCAGCAGTGACTTCCCCCCCGGGGAGCTGTTTTTT. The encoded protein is CASSDFPPGELFF.

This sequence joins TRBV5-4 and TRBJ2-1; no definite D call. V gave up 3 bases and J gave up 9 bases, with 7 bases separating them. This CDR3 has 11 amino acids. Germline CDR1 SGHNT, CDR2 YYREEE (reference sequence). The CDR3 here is CASSSSSEQFF. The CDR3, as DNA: TGTGCCAGCAGCTCGTCAAGTGAGCAGTTCTTC.

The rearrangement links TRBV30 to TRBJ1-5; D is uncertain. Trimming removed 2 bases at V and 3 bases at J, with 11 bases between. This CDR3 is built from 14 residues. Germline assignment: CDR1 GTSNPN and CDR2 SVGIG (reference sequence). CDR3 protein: CAWSRLSTNQPQHF. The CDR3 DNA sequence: TGTGCCTGGAGTCGATTAAGCACCAATCAGCCCCAGCATTTT.

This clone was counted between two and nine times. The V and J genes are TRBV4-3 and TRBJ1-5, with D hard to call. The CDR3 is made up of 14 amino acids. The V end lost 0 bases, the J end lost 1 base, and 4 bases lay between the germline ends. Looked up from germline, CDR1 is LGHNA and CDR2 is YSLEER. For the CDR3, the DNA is TGCGCCAGCAGCCAAGAGGGGAGCAATCAGCCCCAGCATTTT. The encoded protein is CASSQEGSNQPQHF.

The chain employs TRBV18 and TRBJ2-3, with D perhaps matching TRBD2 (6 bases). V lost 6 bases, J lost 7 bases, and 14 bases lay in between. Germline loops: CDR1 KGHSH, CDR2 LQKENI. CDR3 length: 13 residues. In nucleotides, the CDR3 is TGTGCCAGCTCCTCGGAGGGTGGCTATACGCAGTATTTT. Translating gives CASSSEGGYTQYF.

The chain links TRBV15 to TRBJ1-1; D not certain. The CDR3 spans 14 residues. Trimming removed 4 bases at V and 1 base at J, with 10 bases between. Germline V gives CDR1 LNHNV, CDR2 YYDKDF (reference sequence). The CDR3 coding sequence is TGTGCCACCAGCATGCCGCCGGAGAACACTGAAGCTTTCTTT. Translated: CATSMPPENTEAFF.

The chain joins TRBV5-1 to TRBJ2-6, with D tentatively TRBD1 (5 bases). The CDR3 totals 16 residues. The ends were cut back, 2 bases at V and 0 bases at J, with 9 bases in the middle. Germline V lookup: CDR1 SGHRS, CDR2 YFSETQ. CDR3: CASSFRQSSGANVLTF. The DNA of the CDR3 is TGCGCCAGCAGCTTTAGACAGTCCTCTGGGGCCAACGTCCTGACTTTC. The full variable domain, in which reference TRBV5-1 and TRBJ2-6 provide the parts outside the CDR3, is KAGVTQTPRYLIKTRGQQVTLSCSPISGHRSVSWYQQTPGQGLQFLFEYFSETQRNKGNFPGRFSGRQFSNSRSEMNVSTLELGDSALYLCASSFRQSSGANVLTFGAGSRLTVL.

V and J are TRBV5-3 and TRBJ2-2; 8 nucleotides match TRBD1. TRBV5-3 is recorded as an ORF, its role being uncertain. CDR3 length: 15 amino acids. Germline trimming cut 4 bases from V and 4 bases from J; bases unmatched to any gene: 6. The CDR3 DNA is TGTGCCAGAAGCAGAGCCGGGACAGGCACCGGGGAGCTGTTTTTT. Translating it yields CARSRAGTGTGELFF.

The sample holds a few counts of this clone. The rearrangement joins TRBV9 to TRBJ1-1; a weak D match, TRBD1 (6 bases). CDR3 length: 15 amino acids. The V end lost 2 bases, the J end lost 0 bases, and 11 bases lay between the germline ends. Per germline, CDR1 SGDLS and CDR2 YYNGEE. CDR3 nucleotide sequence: TGTGCCAGCAGCGTCTCCGGGACAATGAACACTGAAGCTTTCTTT. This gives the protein CASSVSGTMNTEAFF. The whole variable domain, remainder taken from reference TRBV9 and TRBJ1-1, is DSGVTQTPKHLITATGQRVTLRCSPRSGDLSVYWYQQSLDQGLQFLIQYYNGEERAKGNILERFSAQQFPDLHSELNLSSLELGDSALYFCASSVSGTMNTEAFFGQGTRLTVV.

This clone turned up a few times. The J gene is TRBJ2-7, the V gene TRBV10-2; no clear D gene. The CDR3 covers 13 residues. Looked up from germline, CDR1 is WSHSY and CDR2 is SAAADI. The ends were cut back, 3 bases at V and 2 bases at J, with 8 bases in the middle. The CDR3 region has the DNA TGCGCCAGCAGTGACCCCTTTACCTACGAGCAGTACGTC. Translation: CASSDPFTYEQYV.

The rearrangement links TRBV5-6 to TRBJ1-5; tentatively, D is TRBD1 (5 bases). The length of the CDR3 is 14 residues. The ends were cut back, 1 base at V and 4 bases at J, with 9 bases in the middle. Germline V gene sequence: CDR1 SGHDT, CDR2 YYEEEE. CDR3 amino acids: CASSLTGTNQPQHF. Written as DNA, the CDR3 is TGTGCCAGCAGCTTGACAGGTACTAATCAGCCCCAGCATTTT.

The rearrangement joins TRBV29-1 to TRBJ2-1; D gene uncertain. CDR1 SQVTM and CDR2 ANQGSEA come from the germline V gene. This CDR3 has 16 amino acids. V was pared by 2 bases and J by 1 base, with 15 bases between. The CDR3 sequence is CSVELWDDGSYNEQFF. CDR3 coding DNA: TGCAGCGTTGAATTATGGGATGACGGGTCCTACAATGAGCAGTTCTTC.

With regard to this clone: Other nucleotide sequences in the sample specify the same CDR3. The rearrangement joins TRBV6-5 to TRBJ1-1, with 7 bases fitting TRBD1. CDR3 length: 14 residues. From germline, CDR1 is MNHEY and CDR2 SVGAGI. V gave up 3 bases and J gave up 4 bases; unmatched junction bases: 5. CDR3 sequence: CASSYSGGGTEAFF. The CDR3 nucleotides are TGTGCCAGCAGTTATTCAGGGGGGGGCACTGAAGCTTTCTTT.

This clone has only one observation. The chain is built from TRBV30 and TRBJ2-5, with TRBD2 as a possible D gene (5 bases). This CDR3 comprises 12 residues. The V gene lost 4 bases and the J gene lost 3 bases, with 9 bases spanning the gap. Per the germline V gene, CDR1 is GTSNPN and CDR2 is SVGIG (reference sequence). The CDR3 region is CAWNGGKETQYF. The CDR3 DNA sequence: TGTGCCTGGAACGGAGGAAAAGAGACCCAGTACTTC.